This TCR beta chain is drawn from a study of CD8+ T cells in alopecia areata. Study details: At a dose of 5 to 10 mg twice daily, oral tofacitinib was given to treated patients. The study's findings and limits: Lesional scalp exceeded normal scalp in clonality, especially in alopecia totalis/universalis.

Worth noting for this clone: What it binds is unknown.

Looked up from germline, CDR1 is GTSNPN and CDR2 is SVGIG (reference sequence). There are 15 residues in the CDR3. Losses at the gene ends were 3 bases for V and 2 bases for J; bases not matched to a gene: 5. cDNA prepared by RNA extraction and subsequent reverse transcription served as the template for sequencing. Measured with immunoSEQ multiplex PCR; TCRdb has only the in-frame clones, and not every one. The sample contains 150,000 to 250,000 clones, approximately 60% of which appear only once. As to treatment: oral pan-JAK inhibitor, 5-10 mg twice daily. This sample comprised CD4+ T cells sorted from blood, obtained at week 4, from a patient treated with tofacitinib. The clonotype originates from a human donor with alopecia areata. V gene TRBV30 combines with J gene TRBJ2-3; 10 bases fit TRBD1. DNA for the CDR3: TGTGCCTGGAGCCAGGGACAGGGGCCCACAGATACGCAGTATTTT. It yields the protein CAWSQGQGPTDTQYF.